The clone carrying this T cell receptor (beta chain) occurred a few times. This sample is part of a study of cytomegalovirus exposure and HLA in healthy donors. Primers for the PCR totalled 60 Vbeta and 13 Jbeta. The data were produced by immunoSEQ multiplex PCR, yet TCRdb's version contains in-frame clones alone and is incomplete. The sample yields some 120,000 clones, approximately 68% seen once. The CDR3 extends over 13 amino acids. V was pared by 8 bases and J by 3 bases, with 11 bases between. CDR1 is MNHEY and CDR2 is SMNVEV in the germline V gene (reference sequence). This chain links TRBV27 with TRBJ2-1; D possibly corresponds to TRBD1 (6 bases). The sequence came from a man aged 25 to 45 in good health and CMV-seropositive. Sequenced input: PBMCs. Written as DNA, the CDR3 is TGTGCCAGCGCCGACAGGTACTACAATGAGCAGTTCTTC. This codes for CASADRYYNEQFF.